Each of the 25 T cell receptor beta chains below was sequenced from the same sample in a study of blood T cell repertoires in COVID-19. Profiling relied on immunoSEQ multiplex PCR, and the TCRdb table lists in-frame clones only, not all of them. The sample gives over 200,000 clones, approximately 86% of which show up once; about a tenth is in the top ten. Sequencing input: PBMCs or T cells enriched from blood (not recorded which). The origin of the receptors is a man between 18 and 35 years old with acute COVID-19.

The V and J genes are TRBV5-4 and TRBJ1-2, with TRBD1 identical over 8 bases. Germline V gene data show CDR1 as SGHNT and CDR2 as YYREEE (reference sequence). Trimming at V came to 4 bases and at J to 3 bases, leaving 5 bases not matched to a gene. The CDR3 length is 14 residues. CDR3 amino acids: CASSATGQDYGYTF. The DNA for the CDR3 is TGTGCCAGCAGCGCTACGGGACAGGACTATGGCTACACCTTC.

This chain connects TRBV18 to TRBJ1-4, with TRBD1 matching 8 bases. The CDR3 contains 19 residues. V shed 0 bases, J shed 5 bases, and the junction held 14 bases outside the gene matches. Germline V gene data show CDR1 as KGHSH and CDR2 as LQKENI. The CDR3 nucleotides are TGTGCCAGCTCACCACCGGGACAGGCCTCGGGCATCTCCAATGAAAAACTGTTTTTT. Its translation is CASSPPGQASGISNEKLFF.

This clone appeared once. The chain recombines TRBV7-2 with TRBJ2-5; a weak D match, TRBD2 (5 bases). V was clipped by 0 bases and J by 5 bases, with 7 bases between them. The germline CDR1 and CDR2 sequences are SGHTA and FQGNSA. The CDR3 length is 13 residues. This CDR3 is CASSLARGETQYF. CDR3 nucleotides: TGTGCCAGCAGCTTAGCCCGAGGGGAGACCCAGTACTTC.

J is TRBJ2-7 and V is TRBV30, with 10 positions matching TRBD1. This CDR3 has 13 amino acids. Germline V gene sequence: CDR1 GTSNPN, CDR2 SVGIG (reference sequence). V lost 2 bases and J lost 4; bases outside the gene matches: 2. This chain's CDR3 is CAWSLGQGYEQYF. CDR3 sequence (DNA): TGTGCCTGGAGTCTGGGACAGGGGTACGAGCAGTACTTC.

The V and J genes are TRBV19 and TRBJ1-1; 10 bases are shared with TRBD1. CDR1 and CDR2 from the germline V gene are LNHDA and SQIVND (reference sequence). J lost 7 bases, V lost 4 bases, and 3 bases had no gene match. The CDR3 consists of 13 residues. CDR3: CASSTDRGSEAFF. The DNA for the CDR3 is TGTGCCAGTAGTACGGACAGGGGGAGTGAAGCTTTCTTT.

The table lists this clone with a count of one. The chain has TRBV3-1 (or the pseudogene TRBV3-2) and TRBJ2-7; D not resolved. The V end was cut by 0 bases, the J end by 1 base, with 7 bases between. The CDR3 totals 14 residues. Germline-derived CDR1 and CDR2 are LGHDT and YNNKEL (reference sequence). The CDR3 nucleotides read TGTGCCAGCAGCCAAGATCCCGGTTCCTACGAGCAGTACTTC. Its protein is CASSQDPGSYEQYF.

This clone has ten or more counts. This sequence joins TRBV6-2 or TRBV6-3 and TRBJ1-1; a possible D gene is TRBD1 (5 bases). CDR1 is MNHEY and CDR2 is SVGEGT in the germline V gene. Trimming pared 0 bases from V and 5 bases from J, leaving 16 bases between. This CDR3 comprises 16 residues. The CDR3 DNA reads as TGTGCCAGCAGTTACTCGATTACCAGGGTCGGTACTGAAGCTTTCTTT. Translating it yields CASSYSITRVGTEAFF.

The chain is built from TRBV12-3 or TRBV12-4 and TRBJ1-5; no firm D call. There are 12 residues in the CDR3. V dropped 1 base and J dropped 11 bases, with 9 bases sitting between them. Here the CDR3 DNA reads TGTGCCAGCAGTTTAGGTCCGAGGGCCCAGCATTTT. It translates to CASSLGPRAQHF.

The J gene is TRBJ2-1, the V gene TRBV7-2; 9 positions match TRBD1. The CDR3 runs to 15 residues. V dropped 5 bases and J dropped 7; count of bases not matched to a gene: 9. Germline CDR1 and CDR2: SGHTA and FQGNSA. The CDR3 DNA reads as TGTGCCAGCAGCCGTTCGGGACAGGGCCTAAATGAGCAGTTCTTC. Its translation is CASSRSGQGLNEQFF.

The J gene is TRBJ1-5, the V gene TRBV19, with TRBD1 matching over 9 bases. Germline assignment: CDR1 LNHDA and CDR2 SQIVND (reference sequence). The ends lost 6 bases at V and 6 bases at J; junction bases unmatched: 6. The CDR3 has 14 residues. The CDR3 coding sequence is TGTGCCAGTAGCGATGGGACAGGGAGTCAGCCCCAGCATTTT. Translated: CASSDGTGSQPQHF.

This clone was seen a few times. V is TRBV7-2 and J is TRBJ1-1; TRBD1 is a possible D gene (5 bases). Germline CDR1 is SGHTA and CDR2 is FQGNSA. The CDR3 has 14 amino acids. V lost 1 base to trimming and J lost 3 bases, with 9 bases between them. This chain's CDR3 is CASSLEVRDTEAFF. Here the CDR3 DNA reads TGTGCCAGCAGCTTAGAAGTCAGGGACACTGAAGCTTTCTTT.

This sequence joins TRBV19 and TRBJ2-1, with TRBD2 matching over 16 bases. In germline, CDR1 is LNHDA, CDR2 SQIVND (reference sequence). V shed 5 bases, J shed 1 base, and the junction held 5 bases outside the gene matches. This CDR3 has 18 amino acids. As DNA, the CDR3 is TGTGCCAGTAGTCTGGGACTAGCGGGAGGGAGGTCCTACAATGAGCAGTTCTTC. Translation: CASSLGLAGGRSYNEQFF. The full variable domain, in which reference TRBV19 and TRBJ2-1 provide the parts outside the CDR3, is DGGITQSPKYLFRKEGQNVTLSCEQNLNHDAMYWYRQDPGQGLRLIYYSQIVNDFQKGDIAEGYSVSREKKESFPLTVTSAQKNPTAFYLCASSLGLAGGRSYNEQFFGPGTRLTVL.

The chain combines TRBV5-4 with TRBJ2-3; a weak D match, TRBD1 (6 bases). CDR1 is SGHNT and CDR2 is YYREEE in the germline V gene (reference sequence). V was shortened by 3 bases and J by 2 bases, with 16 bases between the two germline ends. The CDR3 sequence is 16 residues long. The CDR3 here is CASSWAGTSYTDTQYF. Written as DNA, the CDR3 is TGTGCCAGCAGCTGGGCCGGGACATCCTACACAGATACGCAGTATTTT.

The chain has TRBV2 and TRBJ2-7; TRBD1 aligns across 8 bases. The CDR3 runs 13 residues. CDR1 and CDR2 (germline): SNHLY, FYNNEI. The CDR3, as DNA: TGTGTCTTAAACCCGGACAGGGTCCACGAGCAGTACTTC. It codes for CVLNPDRVHEQYF.

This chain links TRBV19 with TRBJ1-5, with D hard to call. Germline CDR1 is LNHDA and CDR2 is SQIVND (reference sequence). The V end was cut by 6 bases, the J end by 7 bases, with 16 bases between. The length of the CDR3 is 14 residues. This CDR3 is CASSLKTGPQPQHF. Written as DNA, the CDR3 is TGTGCCAGTAGCCTTAAGACGGGTCCCCAGCCCCAGCATTTT.

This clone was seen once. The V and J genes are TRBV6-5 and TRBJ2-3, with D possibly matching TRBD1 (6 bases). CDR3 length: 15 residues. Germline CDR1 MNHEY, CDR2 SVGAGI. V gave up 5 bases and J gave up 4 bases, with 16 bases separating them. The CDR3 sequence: CASSTGRGIADTQYF. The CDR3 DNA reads TGTGCCAGCAGTACGGGTAGGGGGATAGCAGATACGCAGTATTTT.

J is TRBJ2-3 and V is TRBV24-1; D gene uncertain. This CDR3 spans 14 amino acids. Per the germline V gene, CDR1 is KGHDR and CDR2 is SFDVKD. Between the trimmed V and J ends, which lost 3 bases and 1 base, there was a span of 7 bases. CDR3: CATSDPRGTDTQYF. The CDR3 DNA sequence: TGTGCCACCAGTGATCCTCGGGGCACAGATACGCAGTATTTT.

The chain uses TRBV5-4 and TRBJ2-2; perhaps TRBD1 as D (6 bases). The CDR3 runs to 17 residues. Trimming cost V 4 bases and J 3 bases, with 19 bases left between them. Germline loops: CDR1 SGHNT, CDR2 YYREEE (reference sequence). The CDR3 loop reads CASSPDEGQLHTGELFF. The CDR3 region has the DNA TGTGCCAGCAGCCCGGATGAAGGACAGCTCCACACCGGGGAGCTGTTTTTT.

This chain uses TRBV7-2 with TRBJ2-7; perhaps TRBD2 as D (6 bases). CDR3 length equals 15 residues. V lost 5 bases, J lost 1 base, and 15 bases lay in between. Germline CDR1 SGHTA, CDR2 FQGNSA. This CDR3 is CASSPILAESYEQYF. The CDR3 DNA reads TGTGCCAGCAGCCCAATACTAGCCGAATCCTACGAGCAGTACTTC.

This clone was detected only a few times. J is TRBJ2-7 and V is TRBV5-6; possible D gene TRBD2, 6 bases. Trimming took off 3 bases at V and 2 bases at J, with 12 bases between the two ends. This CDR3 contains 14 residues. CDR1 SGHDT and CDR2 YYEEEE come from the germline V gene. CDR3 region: CASSSGTLAYEQYF. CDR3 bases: TGTGCCAGCAGCTCCGGGACTCTCGCCTACGAGCAGTACTTC.

For the CDR3, the DNA is TGCGCCAGCAGCTTGCGCCCGGGACAGGGTTTAAGTGTCTACGAGCAGTACTTC. Protein: CASSLRPGQGLSVYEQYF. The chain links TRBV5-1 to TRBJ2-7, with 9 bases fitting TRBD1. Germline V CDR1 and CDR2: SGHRS, YFSETQ. J gave up 3 bases and V 1 base, and 14 bases lay outside the gene matches. This CDR3 has 18 amino acids.

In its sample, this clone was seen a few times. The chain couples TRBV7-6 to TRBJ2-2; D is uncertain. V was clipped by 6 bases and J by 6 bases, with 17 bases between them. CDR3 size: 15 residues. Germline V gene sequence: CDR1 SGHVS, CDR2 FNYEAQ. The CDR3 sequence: CASSLHFDIPGELFF. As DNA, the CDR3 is TGTGCCAGCAGTCTGCACTTCGACATACCCGGGGAGCTGTTTTTT.

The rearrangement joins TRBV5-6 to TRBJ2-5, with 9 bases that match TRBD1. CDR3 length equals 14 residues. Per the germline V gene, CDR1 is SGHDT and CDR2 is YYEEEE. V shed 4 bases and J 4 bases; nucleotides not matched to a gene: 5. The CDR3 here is CASSGLQGAETQYF. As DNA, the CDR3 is TGTGCCAGCAGCGGCCTACAGGGGGCAGAGACCCAGTACTTC.

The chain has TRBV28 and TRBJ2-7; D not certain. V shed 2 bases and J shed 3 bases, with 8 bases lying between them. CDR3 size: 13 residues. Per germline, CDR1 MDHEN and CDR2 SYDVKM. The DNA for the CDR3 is TGTGCCAGCAGTTTACAGGATTTCTACGAGCAGTACTTC. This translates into CASSLQDFYEQYF.

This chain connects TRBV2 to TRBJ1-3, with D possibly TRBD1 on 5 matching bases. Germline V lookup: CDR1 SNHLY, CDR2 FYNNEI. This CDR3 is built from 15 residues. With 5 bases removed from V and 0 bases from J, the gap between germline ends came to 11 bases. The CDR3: CASSSGADSGNTIYF. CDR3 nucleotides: TGTGCCAGCAGTTCTGGGGCCGACTCTGGAAACACCATATATTTT.